Given below is one TCR beta chain in context. There are 12 residues in the CDR3. With 3 bases removed from V and 4 bases from J, the gap between germline ends came to 6 bases. The germline V gene has CDR1 SQVTM and CDR2 ANQGSEA. Profiled with immunoSEQ multiplex PCR; TCRdb holds only in-frame clones, not every one. The repertoire has about 75,000 clones, roughly 90% of them found once; the top ten carry about 0.9%. This sample stems from a study of T cell changes during pregnancy in multiple sclerosis. The gene calls are TRBV29-1 and TRBJ2-2; possibly TRBD1 for D (5 bases). The sequencing used peripheral blood, collected in the first trimester of pregnancy. The TCR comes from a female donor in good health, enrolled as a control in a pregnancy study. The CDR3 loop reads CSVEGRTGELFF. In DNA, the CDR3 is TGCAGCGTTGAGGGGCGCACCGGGGAGCTGTTTTTT.